This T cell receptor (beta chain) was recovered during a study of cytomegalovirus exposure and HLA in healthy donors. Regarding the study as a whole: In vitro data verified a few CMV-associated chains as specific for CMV antigens.

A word on this clone: Antigen specificity is unknown.

Use of 60 Vbeta and 13 Jbeta primers characterized the PCR. Per the authors' pipeline: An analysis that came later counted some 80 million unique TCR beta chains, approximately 10 million shared. TCRdb's table, derived via immunoSEQ multiplex PCR, lists solely in-frame clones and lacks some. The V and J calls and clone size were taken over from that table, and D and trimming were inferred from the DNA. The sample carries 150,000 to 200,000 clones, 75% recorded once. Input material: PBMCs. The receptor's source is a woman aged 40 to 55 in good health and CMV-seropositive.

The CDR3 here is CASISGNHLNTGELFF. CDR3 DNA sequence: TGTGCCAGTATCTCGGGAAACCATCTGAACACCGGGGAGCTGTTTTTT. This chain joins TRBV19 and TRBJ2-2; D perhaps matches TRBD2 (5 bases). This CDR3 has 16 amino acids. CDR1 and CDR2 (germline): LNHDA, SQIVND (reference sequence). Trimming removed 7 bases at V and 1 base at J, with 16 bases between.